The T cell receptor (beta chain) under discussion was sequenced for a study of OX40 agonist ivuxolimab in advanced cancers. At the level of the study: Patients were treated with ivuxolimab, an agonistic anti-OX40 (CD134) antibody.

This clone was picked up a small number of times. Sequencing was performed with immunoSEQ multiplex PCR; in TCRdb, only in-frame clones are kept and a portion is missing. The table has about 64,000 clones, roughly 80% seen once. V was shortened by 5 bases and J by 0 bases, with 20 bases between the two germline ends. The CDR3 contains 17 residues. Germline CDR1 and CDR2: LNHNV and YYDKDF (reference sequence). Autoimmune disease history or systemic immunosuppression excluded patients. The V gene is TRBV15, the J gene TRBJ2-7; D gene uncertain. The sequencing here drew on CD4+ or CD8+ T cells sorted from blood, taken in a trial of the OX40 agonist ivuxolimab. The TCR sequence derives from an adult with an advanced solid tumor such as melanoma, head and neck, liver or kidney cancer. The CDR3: CATSPALGRSTSYEQYF. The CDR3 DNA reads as TGTGCCACCAGCCCTGCCCTCGGCAGATCGACCTCCTACGAGCAGTACTTC.